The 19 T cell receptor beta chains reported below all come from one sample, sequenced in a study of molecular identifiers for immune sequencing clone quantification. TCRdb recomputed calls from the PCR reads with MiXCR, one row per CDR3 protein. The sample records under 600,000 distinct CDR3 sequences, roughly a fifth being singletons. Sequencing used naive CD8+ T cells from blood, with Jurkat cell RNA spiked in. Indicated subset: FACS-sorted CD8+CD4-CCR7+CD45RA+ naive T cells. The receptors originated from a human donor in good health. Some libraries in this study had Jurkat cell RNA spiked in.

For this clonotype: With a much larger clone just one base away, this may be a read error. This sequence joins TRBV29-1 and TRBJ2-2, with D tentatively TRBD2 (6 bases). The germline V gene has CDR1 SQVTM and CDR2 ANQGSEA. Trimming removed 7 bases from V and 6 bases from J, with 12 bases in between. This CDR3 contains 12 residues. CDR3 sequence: CSAWTNSGELFF. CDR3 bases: TGCAGCGCTTGGACTAACTCCGGGGAGCTGTTTTTT.

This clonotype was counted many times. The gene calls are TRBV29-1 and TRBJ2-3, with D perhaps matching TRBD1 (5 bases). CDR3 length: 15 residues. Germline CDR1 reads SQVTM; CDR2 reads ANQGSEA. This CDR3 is CSGWGKPEDTDTQYF. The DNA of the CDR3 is TGCAGTGGATGGGGCAAACCAGAAGACACAGATACGCAGTATTTT.

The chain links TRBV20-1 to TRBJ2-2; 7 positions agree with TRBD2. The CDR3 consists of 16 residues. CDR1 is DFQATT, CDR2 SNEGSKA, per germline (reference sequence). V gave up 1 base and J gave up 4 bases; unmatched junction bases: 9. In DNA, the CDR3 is TGCAGTGCTAGAGGGCTTCGGGGGGAGAGCACCGGGGAGCTGTTTTTT. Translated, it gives CSARGLRGESTGELFF.

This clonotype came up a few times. CDR3 region: CASSYDGPGAGYGYTF. CDR3 nucleotides: TGTGCCAGCAGTTACGACGGTCCAGGGGCGGGGTATGGCTACACCTTC. This chain uses TRBV6-6 with TRBJ1-2, with D possibly matching TRBD1 (6 bases). V lost 2 bases to trimming and J lost 5 bases, with 18 bases between them. The CDR3 has 16 residues. Germline CDR1 and CDR2: MNHNY and SVGAGI (reference sequence).

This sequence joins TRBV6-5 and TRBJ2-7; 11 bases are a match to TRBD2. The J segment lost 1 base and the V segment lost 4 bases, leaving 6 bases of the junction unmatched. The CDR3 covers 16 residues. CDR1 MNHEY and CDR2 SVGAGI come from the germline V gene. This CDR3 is CASSSLAGGPSYEQYF. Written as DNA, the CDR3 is TGTGCCAGCAGTTCCCTAGCGGGGGGACCTTCCTACGAGCAGTACTTC.

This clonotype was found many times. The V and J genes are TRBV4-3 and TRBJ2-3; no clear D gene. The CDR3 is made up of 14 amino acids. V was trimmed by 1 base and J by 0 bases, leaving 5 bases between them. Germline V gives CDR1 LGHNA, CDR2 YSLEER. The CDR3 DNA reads TGCGCCAGCAGCCAAGCTGGCAGCACAGATACGCAGTATTTT. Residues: CASSQAGSTDTQYF.

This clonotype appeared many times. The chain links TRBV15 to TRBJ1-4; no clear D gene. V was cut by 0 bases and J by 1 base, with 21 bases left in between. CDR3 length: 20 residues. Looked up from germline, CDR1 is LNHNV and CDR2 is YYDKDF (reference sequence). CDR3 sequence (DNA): TGTGCCACCAGCAGAGATCTCCCCGAACATCGACCGATAACTAATGAAAAACTGTTTTTT. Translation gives CATSRDLPEHRPITNEKLFF.

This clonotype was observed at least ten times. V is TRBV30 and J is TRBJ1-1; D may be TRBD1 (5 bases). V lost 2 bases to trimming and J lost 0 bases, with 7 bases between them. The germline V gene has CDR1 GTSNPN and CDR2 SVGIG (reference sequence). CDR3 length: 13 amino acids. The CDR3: CAWSLGVNTEAFF. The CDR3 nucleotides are TGTGCCTGGAGTCTGGGGGTGAACACTGAAGCTTTCTTT.

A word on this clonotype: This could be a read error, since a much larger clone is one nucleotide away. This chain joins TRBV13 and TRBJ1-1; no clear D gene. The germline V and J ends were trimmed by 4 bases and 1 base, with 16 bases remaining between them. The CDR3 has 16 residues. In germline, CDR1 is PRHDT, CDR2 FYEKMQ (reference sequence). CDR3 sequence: CASSSGRGSSNTEAFF. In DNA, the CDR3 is TGTGCCAGCAGCTCAGGCCGTGGCAGTTCGAACACTGAAGCTTTCTTT.

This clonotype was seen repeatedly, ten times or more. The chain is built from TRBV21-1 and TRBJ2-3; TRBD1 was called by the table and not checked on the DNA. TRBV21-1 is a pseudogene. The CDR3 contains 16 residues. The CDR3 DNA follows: TGTGCCAGCAGCAAAGACGACAGGGCGAGCACAGATACGCAGTATTTT. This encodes CASSKDDRASTDTQYF.

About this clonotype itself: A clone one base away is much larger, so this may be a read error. The CDR3 spells CSATGIHVQYF. CDR3 in DNA: TGCAGTGCGACCGGAATTCACGTTCAGTACTTC. The chain joins TRBV20-1 to TRBJ2-4; no firm D call. Per the germline V gene, CDR1 is DFQATT and CDR2 is SNEGSKA (reference sequence). The germline V and J ends were trimmed by 6 bases and 11 bases, with 14 bases remaining between them. The CDR3 runs 11 residues.

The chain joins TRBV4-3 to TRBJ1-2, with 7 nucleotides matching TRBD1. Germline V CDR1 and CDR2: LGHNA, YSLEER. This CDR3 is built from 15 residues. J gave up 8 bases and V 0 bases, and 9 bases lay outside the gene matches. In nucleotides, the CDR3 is TGCGCCAGCAGCCAAGATCGTACAGGGGCAAGCGGCTACACCTTC. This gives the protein CASSQDRTGASGYTF.

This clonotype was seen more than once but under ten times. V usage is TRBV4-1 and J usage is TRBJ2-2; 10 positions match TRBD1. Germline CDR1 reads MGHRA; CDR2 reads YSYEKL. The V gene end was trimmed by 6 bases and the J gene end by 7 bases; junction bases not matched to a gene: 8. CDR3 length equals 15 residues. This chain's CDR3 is CASRIGTGDVGELFF. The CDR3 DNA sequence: TGCGCCAGCAGGATCGGGACAGGGGATGTCGGGGAGCTGTTTTTT.

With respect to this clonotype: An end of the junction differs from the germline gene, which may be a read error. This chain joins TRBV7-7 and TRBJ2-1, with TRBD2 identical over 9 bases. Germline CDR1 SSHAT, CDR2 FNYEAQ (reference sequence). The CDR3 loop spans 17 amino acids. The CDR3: CASSRGTSRPHSDEPFF. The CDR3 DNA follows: TGTGCTAGCAGCCGAGGGACTAGCCGTCCTCATTCGGATGAGCCGTTCTTC.

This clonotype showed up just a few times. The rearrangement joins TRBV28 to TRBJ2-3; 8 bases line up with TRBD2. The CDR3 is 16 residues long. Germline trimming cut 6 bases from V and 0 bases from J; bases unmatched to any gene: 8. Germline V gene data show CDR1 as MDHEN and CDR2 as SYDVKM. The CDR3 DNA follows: TGTGCCAGCAGGTTTATTAGCGGGGAAAGCACAGATACGCAGTATTTT. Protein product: CASRFISGESTDTQYF.

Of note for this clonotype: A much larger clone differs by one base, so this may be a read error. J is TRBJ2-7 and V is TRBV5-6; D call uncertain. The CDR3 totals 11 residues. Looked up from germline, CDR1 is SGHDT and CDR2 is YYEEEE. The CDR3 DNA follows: TGTGCCAGCAGCTCGTTGGGCGAGCAGTGCTTC. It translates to CASSSLGEQCF.

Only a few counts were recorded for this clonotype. The CDR3 sequence: CASSRTTGGTEAFF. The CDR3 region has the DNA TGTGCCAGCAGCCGAACCACAGGGGGCACTGAAGCTTTCTTT. The chain employs TRBV12-3 or TRBV12-4 and TRBJ1-1; 8 bases match TRBD1. There are 14 residues in the CDR3. V trimming: 6 bases; J trimming: 4 bases; junction bases outside the gene matches: 7.

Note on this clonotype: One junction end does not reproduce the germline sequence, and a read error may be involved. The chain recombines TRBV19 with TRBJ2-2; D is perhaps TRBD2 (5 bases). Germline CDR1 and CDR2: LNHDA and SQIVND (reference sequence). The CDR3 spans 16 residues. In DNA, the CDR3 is TGTGCCGGTAGTATCCAAGGATACGGAGGCACCGGGGAGCTGTTTTTT. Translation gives CAGSIQGYGGTGELFF.

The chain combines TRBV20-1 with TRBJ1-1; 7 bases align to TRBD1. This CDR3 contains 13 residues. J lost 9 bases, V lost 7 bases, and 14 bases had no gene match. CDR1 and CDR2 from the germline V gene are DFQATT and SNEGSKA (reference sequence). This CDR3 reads CSVTGTELVKAFF. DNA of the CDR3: TGCAGTGTTACCGGGACAGAGTTAGTAAAAGCTTTCTTT.